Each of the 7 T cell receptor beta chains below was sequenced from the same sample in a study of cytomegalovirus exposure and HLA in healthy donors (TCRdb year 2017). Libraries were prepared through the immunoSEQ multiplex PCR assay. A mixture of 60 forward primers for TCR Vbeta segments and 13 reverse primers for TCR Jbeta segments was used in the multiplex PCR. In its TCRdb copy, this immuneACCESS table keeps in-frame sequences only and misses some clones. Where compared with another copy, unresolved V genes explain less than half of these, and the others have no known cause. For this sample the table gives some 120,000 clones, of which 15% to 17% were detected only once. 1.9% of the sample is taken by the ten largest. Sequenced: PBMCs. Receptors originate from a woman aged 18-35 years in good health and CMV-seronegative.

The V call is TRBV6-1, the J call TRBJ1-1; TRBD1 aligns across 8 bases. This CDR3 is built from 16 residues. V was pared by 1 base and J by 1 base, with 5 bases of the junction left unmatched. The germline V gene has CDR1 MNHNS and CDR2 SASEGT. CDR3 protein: CASSEVQGAGNTEAFF. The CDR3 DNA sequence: TGTGCCAGCAGTGAAGTTCAGGGGGCGGGGAACACTGAAGCTTTCTTT.

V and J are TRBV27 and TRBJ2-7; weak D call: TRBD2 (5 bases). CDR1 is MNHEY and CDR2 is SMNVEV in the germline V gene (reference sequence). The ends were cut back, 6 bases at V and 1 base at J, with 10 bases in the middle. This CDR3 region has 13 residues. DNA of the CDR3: TGTGCCAGCAGCCCGACGGGGTCCTACGAGCAGTACTTC. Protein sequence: CASSPTGSYEQYF.

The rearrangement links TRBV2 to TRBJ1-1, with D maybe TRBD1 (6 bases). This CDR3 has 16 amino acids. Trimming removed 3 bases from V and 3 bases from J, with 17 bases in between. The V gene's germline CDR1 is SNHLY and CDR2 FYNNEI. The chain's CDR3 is CASSDPLKGVYTEAFF. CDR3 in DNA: TGTGCCAGCAGTGATCCCCTCAAGGGGGTATACACTGAAGCTTTCTTT.

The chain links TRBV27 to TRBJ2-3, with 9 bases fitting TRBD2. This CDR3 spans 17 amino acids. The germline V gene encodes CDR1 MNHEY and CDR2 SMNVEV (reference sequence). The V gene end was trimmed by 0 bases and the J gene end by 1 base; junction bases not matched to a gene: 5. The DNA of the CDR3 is TGTGCCAGCAGTTTATCGGGTAGCGGGAGTGGCACAGATACGCAGTATTTT. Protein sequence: CASSLSGSGSGTDTQYF.

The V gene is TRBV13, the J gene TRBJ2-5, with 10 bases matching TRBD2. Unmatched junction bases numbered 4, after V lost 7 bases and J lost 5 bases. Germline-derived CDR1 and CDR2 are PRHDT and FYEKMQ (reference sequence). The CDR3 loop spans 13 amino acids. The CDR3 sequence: CASKRGGMETQYF. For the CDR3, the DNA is TGTGCCAGCAAGCGGGGGGGCATGGAGACCCAGTACTTC.

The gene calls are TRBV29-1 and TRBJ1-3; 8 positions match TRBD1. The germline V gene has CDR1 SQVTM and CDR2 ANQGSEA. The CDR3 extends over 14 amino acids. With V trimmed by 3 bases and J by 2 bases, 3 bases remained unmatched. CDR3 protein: CSVDGTGAGNTIYF. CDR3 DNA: TGCAGCGTTGACGGGACAGGTGCTGGAAACACCATATATTTT.

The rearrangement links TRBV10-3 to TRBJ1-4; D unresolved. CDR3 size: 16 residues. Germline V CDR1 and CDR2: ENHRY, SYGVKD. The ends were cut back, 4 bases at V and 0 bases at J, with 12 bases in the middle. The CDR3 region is CAISGGQTSTNEKLFF. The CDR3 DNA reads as TGTGCCATCAGTGGAGGCCAAACCTCAACTAATGAAAAACTGTTTTTT.